In this sample, the clone carrying this TCR beta chain turned up a few times. Antigen specificity is unknown. The sample comes from a study of naive and memory T cell subsets. Germline-derived CDR1 and CDR2 are MDHEN and SYDVKM. There are 14 residues in the CDR3. Trimming removed 7 bases from V and 6 bases from J; junction bases left unmatched: 9. The study, taken as a whole, reports: A few larger clonotypes appeared in naive repertoires, especially CD8, possibly memory cells re-expressing CD45RA.

The beta constant-region primer was an equimolar mix of two oligonucleotides covering TRBC1 and TRBC2. The ligated cDNA underwent four PCR rounds using SP2 and nested alpha and beta constant-region primers. TCRdb called the UMI-ligation and nested PCR reads again in MiXCR, with one record for every CDR3 protein. The data show under 150,000 distinct CDR3 sequences, about 20% seen once. The chain joins TRBV28 to TRBJ1-1; 9 nucleotides match TRBD1. The TCR originated in a human donor in good health. Source material: naive CD8+ T cells from blood. CDR3 DNA sequence: TGTGCCAGCACCGAACTCGGGACAGGGCCTGAAGCTTTCTTT. This codes for CASTELGTGPEAFF.